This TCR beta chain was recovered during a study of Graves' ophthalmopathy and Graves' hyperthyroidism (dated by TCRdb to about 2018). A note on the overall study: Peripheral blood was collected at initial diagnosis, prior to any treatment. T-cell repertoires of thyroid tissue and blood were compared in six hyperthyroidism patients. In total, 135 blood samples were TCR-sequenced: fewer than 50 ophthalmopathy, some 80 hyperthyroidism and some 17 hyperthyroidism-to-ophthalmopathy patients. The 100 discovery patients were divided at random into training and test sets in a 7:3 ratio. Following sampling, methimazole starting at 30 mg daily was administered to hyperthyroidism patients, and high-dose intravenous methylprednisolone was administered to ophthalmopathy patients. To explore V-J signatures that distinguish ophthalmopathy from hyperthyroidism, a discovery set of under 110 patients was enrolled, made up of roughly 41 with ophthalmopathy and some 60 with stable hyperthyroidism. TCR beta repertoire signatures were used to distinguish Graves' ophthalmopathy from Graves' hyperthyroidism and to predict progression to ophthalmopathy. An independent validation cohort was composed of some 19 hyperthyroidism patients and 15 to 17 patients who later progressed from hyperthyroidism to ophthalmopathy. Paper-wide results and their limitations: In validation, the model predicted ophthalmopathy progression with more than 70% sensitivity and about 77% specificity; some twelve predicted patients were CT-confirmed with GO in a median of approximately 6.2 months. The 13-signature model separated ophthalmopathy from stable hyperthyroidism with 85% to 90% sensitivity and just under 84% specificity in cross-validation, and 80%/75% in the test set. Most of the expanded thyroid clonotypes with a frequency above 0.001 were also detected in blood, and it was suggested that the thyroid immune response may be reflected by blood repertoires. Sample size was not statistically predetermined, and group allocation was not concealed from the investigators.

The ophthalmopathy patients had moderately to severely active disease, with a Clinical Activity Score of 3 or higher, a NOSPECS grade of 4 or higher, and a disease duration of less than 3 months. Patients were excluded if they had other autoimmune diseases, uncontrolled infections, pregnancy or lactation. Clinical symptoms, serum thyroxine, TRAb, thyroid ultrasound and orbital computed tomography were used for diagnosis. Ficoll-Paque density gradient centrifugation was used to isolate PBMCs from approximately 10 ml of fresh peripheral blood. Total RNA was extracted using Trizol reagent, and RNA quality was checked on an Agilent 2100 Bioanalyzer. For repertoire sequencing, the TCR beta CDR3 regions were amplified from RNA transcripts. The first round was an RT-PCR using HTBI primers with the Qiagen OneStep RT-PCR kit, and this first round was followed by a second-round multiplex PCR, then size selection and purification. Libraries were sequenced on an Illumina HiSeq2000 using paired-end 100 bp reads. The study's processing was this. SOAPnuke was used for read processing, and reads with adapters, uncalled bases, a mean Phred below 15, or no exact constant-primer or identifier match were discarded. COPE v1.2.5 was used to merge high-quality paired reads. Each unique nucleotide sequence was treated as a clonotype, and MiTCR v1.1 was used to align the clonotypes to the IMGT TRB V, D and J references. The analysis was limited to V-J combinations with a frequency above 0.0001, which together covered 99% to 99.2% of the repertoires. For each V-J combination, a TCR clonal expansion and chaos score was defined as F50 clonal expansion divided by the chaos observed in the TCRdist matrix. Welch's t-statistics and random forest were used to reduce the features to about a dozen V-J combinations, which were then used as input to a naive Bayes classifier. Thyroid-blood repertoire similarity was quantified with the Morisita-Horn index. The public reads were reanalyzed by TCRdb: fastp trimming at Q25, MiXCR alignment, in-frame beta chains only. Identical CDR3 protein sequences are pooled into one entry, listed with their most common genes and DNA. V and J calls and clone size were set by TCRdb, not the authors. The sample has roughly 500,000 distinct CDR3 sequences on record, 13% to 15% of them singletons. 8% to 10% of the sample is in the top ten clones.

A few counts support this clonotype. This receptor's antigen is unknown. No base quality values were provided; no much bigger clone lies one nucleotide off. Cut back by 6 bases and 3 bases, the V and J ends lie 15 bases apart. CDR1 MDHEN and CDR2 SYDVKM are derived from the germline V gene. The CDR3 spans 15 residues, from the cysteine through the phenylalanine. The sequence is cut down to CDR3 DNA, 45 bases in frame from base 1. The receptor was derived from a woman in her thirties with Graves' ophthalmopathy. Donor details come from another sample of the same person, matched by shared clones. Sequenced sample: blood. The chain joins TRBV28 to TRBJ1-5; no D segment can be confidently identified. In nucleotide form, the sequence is TGTGCCAGCAGACTCACCTCGACGGCCAATCAGCCCCAGCATTTT. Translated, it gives CASRLTSTANQPQHF.